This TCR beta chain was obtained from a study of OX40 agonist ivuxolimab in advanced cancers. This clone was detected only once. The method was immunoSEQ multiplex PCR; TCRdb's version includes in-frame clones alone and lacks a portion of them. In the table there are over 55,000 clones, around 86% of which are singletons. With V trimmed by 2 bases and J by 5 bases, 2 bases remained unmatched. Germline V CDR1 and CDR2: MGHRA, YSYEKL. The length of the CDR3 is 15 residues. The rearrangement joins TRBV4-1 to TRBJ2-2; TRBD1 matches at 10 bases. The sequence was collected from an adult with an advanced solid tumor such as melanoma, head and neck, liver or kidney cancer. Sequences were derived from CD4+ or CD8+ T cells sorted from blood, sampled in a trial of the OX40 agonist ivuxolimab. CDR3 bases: TGCGCCAGCAGCCAAAGGGGACAGGGGACCGGGGAGCTGTTTTTT. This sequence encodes CASSQRGQGTGELFF.